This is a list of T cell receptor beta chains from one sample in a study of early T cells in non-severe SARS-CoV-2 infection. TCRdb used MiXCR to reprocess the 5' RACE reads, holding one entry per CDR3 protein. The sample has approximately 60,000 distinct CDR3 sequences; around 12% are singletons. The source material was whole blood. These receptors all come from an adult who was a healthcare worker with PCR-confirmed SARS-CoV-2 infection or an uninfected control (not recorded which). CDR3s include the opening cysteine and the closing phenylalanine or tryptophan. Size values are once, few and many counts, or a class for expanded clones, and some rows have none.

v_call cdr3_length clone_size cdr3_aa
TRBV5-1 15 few CASSQTRSSYNEQFF
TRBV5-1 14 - CASSPTGATGELFF
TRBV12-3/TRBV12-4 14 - CASSWRGRREEQYF
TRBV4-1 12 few CASSQPDYGYTF
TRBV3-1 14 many CASSQERLDDEQFF
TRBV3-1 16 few CASSQEGRRGPYGYTF
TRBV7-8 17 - CASSPRKGQGKNSPLHF
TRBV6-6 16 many CASSSRAGGTYNEQFF
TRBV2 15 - CASSEEQGGHQPQHF
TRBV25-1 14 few CASSEWDRVGPSQF
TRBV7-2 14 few CASSRDTGLETQYF
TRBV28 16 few CASSLFSIAQGGGYTF
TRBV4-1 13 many CASSQQGPDTQYF
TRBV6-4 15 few CAISGTSWEEEKLFF
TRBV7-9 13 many CASSRDNFAEQYF
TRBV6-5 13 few CASSVGTVYEQYF
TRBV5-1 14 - CASSLGRSNEKLFF
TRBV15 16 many CATSTPVAGLNNEQFF
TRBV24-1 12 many CATSDSADEQFF
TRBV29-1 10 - CSAGDYEQYF
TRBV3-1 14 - CASSQLWTKGEAFF
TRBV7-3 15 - CASSSNGGGRETQYF
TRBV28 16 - CASSSLRDLSSREQYF
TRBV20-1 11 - CSARDQREQYF
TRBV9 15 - CASSGGTLNTGELFF
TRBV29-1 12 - CSAGPGGETQYF
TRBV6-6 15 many CASSYYGGMNTEAFF
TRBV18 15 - CASSRSGSTYNEQFF
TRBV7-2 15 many CASSFGRIGTDTQYF
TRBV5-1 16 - CASSLNEIGIGTEAFF
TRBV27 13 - CATLGAPYNEQFF
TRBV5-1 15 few CASSPGQVGGYGYTF
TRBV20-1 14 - CSARSGQGAFEQYF
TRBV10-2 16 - CASIPGLAGTERTQYF
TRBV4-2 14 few CASSQYAGTGELFF
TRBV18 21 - CASSPRRIAGTPIPSYNEQFF
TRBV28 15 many CASSLPNDRGHGYTF
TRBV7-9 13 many CASRKEGAGELFF
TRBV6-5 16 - CASSYGGMSSYNEQFF
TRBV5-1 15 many CASSLVRGQGEKLFF
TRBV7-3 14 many CASSSGTGDPGLFF
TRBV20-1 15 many CSATRDRGLTGELFF
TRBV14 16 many CASSQDIYQPDSPLHF
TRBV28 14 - CASSLPWAGYGYTF
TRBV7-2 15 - CASSLGTSAVNEQFF
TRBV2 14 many CASSEALPRRTQYF
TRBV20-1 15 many CSATDRGIGNTEAFF
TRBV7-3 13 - CASSLQVEGTQYF
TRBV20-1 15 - CSARAGIRTNTEAFF
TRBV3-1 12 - CASSQVEDEQYF
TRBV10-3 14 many CAISQQSSYNEQFF
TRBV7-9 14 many CASSLGESNQPQHF
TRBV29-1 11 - CSVGQGAEAFF